A single sample is the source of the 13 T cell receptor beta chains below, sequenced in a study of beta chain bispecific antibodies for T cell cancers. The study's findings and limits: In these mixed samples, most targeted TRBV reads derived from the leukemia cell line.

Expansion lasted around 3 days, with either anti-CD3 antibody OKT3 or CD3/CD28 beads. These receptors are not linked to any known antigen. TCRdb re-analysed the 5' RACE reads in MiXCR, keeping a single row per CDR3 protein. The repertoire includes about 18,000 distinct CDR3 sequences, about 2.2% of them detected once, and less than 9% sits in the top ten. Sequencing was performed on healthy donor T cells cultured with leukemia cells. These receptor sequences come from a human donor in good health. Some clones in this sample may be carry-over from other donors' samples.

This clonotype was seen at least ten times. The chain is built from TRBV10-3 and TRBJ1-2; D unclear. Trimming pared 2 bases from V and 1 base from J, leaving 11 bases between. Germline CDR1 reads ENHRY; CDR2 reads SYGVKD. The CDR3 covers 15 residues. The CDR3 region is CAISERGRDNYGYTF. The CDR3 nucleotides are TGTGCCATCAGTGAGAGAGGGAGGGATAACTATGGCTACACCTTC.

This clonotype is labeled large. This chain uses TRBV5-1 with TRBJ1-2, with TRBD1 matching 7 bases. V lost 3 bases and J lost 8; bases outside the gene matches: 7. Looked up from germline, CDR1 is SGHRS and CDR2 is YFSETQ. The CDR3 totals 13 residues. The CDR3 loop reads CASSSTGAGGYTF. In DNA form, the CDR3 reads TGCGCCAGCAGCTCTACAGGGGCAGGAGGCTACACCTTC. The variable domain in full, completed from reference TRBV5-1 and TRBJ1-2, reads KAGVTQTPRYLIKTRGQQVTLSCSPISGHRSVSWYQQTPGQGLQFLFEYFSETQRNKGNFPGRFSGRQFSNSRSEMNVSTLELGDSALYLCASSSTGAGGYTFGSGTRLTVV.

This clonotype was counted many times. The chain couples TRBV7-3 to TRBJ2-3, with D maybe TRBD2 (7 bases). V gave up 0 bases and J gave up 4 bases, with 17 bases separating them. In germline, CDR1 is SGHTA, CDR2 FQGTGA. The CDR3 spans 17 residues. The DNA for the CDR3 is TGTGCCAGCAGCTTAACCGGCGGGGGCGTTGTGCCAGATACGCAGTATTTT. Translating it yields CASSLTGGGVVPDTQYF.

This clonotype was picked up many times. The gene calls are TRBV5-1 and TRBJ1-1, with D possibly being TRBD1 (5 bases). CDR3 size: 14 residues. V was pared by 8 bases and J by 4 bases, with 18 bases between. Looked up from germline, CDR1 is SGHRS and CDR2 is YFSETQ. CDR3 DNA: TGCGCCAGTTCGGACGGGACCTGGGGCACTGAAGCTTTCTTT. This codes for CASSDGTWGTEAFF.

This clonotype came up many times. The J gene is TRBJ2-7, the V gene TRBV20-1, with 12 bases lining up with TRBD2. J was trimmed by 5 bases and V by 6 bases; bases with no gene match: 17. CDR1 and CDR2 (germline): DFQATT, SNEGSKA (reference sequence). CDR3 length: 17 amino acids. The CDR3: CSAEPLLAGGFVDEQYF. CDR3 DNA sequence: TGCAGTGCAGAGCCACTACTAGCGGGGGGTTTCGTCGACGAGCAGTACTTC.

This clonotype has only one observation. It may be a read error: a sequence one base away is much more abundant. The chain carries TRBV7-9 and TRBJ2-2, with a tentative D call TRBD2 (5 bases). This CDR3 has 14 amino acids. Looked up from germline, CDR1 is SEHNR and CDR2 is FQNEAQ (reference sequence). As DNA, the CDR3 is TGTGCCAGCAGCTTAATTCCGAACACCGGGGAGCTGTATTTT. Translated, it gives CASSLIPNTGELYF.

The table lists this clonotype with many counts. This chain uses TRBV14 with TRBJ2-1; D could derive from TRBD1 or TRBD2 (6 bases each). CDR1 is SGHDN and CDR2 is FVKESK in the germline V gene. This CDR3 is built from 16 residues. V was cut by 4 bases and J by 2 bases, with 15 bases left in between. The CDR3: CASSREAGDTYNEQFF. In DNA form, the CDR3 reads TGTGCCAGCAGCCGGGAGGCAGGGGACACCTACAATGAGCAGTTCTTC.

This clonotype was counted many times. This sequence joins TRBV18 and TRBJ1-1; 7 nucleotides match TRBD1. Germline trimming cut 3 bases from V and 7 bases from J; bases unmatched to any gene: 2. From germline, CDR1 is KGHSH and CDR2 LQKENI. CDR3 length: 12 amino acids. The CDR3 sequence is CASSPGTDEAFF. CDR3 in DNA: TGTGCCAGCTCACCCGGGACAGATGAAGCTTTCTTT.

The chain links TRBV6-5 to TRBJ2-1, with 8 bases aligning to TRBD1. Per germline, CDR1 MNHEY and CDR2 SVGAGI. The CDR3 runs 15 residues. Trimming at V came to 2 bases and at J to 5 bases, leaving 5 bases not matched to a gene. Here the CDR3 DNA reads TGTGCCAGCAGTTACCAGGGGGCAAGGGACAATGAGCAGTTCTTC. It yields the protein CASSYQGARDNEQFF.

By proportion, this clonotype is medium-sized. CDR3 DNA sequence: TGCAGTGCTAGAGTCGAGAGGGGGGCCAACGTCCTGACTTTC. Translated, it gives CSARVERGANVLTF. The rearrangement uses TRBV20-1 and TRBJ2-6; D not certain. V was pared by 1 base and J by 4 bases, with 8 bases between. Germline loops: CDR1 DFQATT, CDR2 SNEGSKA (reference sequence). The CDR3 has 14 residues.

This clonotype showed up many times. The chain employs TRBV12-3 or TRBV12-4 and TRBJ2-3; the D gene is possibly TRBD2 (6 bases). Trimming took off 4 bases at V and 2 bases at J, with 13 bases between the two ends. CDR3 length: 15 amino acids. CDR3 in DNA: TGTGCCAGCAGTTCGGAGGCTAGCGCCACAGATACGCAGTATTTT. Translating gives CASSSEASATDTQYF.

Ten or more counts support this clonotype. The DNA of the CDR3 is TGTGCCAGCAGTTTCCGCAGAGAAAGTTACGAGCAGTACTTC. It encodes CASSFRRESYEQYF. The gene calls are TRBV27 and TRBJ2-7; D not resolved. The CDR3 runs 14 residues. Germline V gene lookup returns CDR1 MNHEY and CDR2 SMNVEV (reference sequence). V shed 3 bases and J shed 4 bases, with 13 bases lying between them.

In this sample, this clonotype turned up many times. The chain combines TRBV28 with TRBJ2-7; weak D call: TRBD2 (6 bases). Germline V lookup: CDR1 MDHEN, CDR2 SYDVKM. The CDR3 loop spans 14 amino acids. Trimming left V 3 bases short and J 2 bases short, with 11 bases between. CDR3 nucleotides: TGTGCCAGCAGTTTCGGGGGTTCGACCTACGAGCAGTACTTC. Its protein product is CASSFGGSTYEQYF.